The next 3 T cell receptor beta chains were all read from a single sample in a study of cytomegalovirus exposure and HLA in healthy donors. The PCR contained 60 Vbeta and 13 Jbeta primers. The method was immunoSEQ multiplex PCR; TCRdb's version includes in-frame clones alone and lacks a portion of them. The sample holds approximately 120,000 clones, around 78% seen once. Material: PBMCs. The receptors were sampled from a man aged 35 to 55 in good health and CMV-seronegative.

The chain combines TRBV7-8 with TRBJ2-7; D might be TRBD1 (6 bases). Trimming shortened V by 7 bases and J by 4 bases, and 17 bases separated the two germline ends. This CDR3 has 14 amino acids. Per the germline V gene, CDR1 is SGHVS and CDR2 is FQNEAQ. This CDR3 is CASIPRGRVYEQYF. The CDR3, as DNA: TGTGCCAGCATCCCCAGGGGACGGGTTTACGAGCAGTACTTC.

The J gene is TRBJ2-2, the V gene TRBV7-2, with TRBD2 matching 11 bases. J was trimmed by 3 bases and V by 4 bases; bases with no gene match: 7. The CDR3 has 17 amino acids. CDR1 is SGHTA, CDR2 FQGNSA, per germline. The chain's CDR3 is CASSSPEGLADTGELFF. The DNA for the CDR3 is TGTGCCAGCAGCTCGCCGGAGGGACTAGCGGACACCGGGGAGCTGTTTTTT. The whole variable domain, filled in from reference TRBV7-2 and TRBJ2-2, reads GAGVSQSPSNKVTEKGKDVELRCDPISGHTALYWYRQSLGQGLEFLIYFQGNSAPDKSGLPSDRFSAERTGGSVSTLTIQRTQQEDSAVYLCASSSPEGLADTGELFFGEGSRLTVL.

The CDR3 spells CASSGLAGGRRNTDTQYF. The CDR3, as DNA: TGTGCCAGCAGCGGACTAGCGGGGGGGCGGCGAAACACAGATACGCAGTATTTT. The chain couples TRBV5-6 to TRBJ2-3, with TRBD2 identical over 15 bases. There are 18 residues in the CDR3. The trim removed 4 bases at V and 2 bases at J, leaving 8 bases unmatched. Germline V gene data show CDR1 as SGHDT and CDR2 as YYEEEE.